This T cell receptor beta chain is drawn from a study of T-cell reconstitution after alpha-beta-depleted transplantation in children. The TCRbeta library incorporated unique molecular identifiers. TCRdb reanalysed the PCR reads using MiXCR and keeps one entry per CDR3 protein. The table records 500,000 to 650,000 distinct CDR3 sequences, under 15% of them present only once. As to this clonotype: Its antigen is not known.

The CDR3 is made up of 14 amino acids. Trimming took 2 bases from V and 3 from J; bases not matched to a gene: 2. Germline lookup yields CDR1 MGHDK and CDR2 SYGVNS. Findings and caveats of the study: Reported findings indicate that, about two months after transplant, alpha-beta T cells came from several hundred expanded clones, which were derived from non-depleted graft cells. T-cell numbers and diversity one year post-transplant derived largely from freshly generated T cells. Recipient T cells and thymic progenitors that survived were the source of the high TCRbeta diversity seen at day 60 in some patients.

J is TRBJ2-7 and V is TRBV25-1; 9 bases fit TRBD1. The TCR sequence derives from a male patient aged 5 to 17 who had a stem cell transplant for acute myeloid leukemia, so the T cells may come from the graft donor. The source was PBMCs, mostly from graft donor cells, collected 360 days after TCRalphabeta/CD19-depleted stem cell transplant. The CDR3 nucleotides are TGTGCCAGCAGTGAACCGGGACAGGGCTACGAGCAGTACTTC. Its translation: CASSEPGQGYEQYF.